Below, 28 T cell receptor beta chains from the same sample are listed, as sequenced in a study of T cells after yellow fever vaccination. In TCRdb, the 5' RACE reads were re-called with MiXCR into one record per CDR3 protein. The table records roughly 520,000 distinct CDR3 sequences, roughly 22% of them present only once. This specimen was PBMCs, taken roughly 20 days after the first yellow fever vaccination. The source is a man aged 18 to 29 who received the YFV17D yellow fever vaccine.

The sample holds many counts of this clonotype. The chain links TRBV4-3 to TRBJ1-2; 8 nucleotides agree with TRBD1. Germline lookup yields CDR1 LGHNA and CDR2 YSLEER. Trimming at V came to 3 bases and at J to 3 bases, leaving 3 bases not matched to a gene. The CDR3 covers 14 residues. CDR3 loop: CASSHSTGDYGYTF. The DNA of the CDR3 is TGCGCCAGCAGCCACTCGACAGGGGACTATGGCTACACCTTC.

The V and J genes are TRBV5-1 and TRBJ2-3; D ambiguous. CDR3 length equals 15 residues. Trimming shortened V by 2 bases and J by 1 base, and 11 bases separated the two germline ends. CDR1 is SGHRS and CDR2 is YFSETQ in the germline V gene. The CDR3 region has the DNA TGCGCCAGCAGCTTTGATGGCACCGGCACAGATACGCAGTATTTT. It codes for CASSFDGTGTDTQYF.

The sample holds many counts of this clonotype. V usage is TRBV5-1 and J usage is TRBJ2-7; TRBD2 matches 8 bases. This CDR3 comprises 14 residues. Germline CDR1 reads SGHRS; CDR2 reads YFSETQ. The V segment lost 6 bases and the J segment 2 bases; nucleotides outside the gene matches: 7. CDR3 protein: CASNSGGGTYEQYF. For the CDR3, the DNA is TGCGCCAGCAACTCGGGGGGGGGCACCTACGAGCAGTACTTC.

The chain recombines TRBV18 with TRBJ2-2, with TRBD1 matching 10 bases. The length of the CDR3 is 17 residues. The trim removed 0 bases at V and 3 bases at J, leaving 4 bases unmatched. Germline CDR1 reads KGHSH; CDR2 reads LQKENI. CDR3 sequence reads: CASSPPGQGSDTGELFF. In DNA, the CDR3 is TGTGCCAGCTCACCACCGGGACAGGGGTCGGACACCGGGGAGCTGTTTTTT.

The CDR3: CASSPRRQGEGSNQPQHF. The CDR3 bases are TGTGCCAGCAGCCCGAGGAGACAGGGGGAAGGGAGCAATCAGCCCCAGCATTTT. V is TRBV5-6 and J is TRBJ1-5; TRBD1 aligns across 9 bases. J gave up 1 base and V 4 bases, and 12 bases lay outside the gene matches. This CDR3 has 18 residues. Looked up from germline, CDR1 is SGHDT and CDR2 is YYEEEE.

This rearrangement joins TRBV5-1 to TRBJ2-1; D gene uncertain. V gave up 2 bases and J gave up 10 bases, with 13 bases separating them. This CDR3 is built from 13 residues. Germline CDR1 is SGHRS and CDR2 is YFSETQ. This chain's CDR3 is CASSLRPGGEQFF. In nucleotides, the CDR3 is TGCGCCAGCAGCTTAAGACCGGGCGGAGAGCAGTTCTTC.

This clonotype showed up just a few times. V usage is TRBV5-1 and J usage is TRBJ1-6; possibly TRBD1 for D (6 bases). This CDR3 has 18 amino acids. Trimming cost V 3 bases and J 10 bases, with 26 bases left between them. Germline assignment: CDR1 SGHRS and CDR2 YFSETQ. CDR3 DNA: TGCGCCAGCAGCTCGCTCGGGTTGACAGGCCGAGAGATGTCACCCCTCCACTTT. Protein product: CASSSLGLTGREMSPLHF.

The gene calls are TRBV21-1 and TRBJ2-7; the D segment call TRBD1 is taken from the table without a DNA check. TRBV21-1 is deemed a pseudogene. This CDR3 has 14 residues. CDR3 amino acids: CASSSCEGNNEQYV. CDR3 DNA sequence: TGTGCCAGCAGCTCTTGTGAGGGGAATAACGAGCAGTACGTC.

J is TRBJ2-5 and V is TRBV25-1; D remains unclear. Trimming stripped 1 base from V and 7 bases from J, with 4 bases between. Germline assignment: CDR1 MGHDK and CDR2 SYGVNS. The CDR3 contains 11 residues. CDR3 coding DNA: TGTGCCAGCAGTGAATGGAGGACCCAGTACTTC. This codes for CASSEWRTQYF.

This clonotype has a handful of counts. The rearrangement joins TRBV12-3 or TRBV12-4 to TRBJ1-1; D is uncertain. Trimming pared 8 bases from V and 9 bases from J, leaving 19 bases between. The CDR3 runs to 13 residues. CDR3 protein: CASGQTSGEQAFF. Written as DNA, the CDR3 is TGTGCCAGCGGTCAGACCTCGGGAGAACAAGCTTTCTTT.

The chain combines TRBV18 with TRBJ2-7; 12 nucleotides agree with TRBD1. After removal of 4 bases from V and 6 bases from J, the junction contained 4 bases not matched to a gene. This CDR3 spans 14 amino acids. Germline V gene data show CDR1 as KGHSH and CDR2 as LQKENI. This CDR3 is CASSLGTGGGEQYF. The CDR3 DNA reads TGTGCCAGCTCACTCGGGACAGGGGGCGGCGAGCAGTACTTC. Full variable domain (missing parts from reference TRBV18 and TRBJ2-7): NAGVMQNPRHLVRRRGQEARLRCSPMKGHSHVYWYRQLPEEGLKFMVYLQKENIIDESGMPKERFSAEFPKEGPSILRIQQVVRGDSAAYFCASSLGTGGGEQYFGPGTRLTVT.

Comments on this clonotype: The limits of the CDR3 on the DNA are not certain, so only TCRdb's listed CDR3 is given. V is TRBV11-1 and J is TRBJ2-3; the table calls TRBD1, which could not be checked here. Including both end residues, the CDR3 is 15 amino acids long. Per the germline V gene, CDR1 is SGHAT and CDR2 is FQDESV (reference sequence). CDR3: CASSLVSGRADTQYF.

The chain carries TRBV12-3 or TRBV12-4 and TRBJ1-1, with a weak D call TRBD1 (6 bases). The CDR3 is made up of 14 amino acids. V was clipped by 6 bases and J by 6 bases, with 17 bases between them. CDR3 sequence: CASSRGHAAPEAFF. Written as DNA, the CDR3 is TGTGCCAGCAGCCGGGGACACGCGGCTCCTGAAGCTTTCTTT.

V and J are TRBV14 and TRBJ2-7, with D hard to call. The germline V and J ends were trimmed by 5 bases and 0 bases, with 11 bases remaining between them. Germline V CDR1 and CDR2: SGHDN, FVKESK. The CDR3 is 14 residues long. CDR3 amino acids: CASSARRYSYEQYF. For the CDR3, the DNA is TGTGCCAGCAGCGCGAGACGATACTCCTACGAGCAGTACTTC.

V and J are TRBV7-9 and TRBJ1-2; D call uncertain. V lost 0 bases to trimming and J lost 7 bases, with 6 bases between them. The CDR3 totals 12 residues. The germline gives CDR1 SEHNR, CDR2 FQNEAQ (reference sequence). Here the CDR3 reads CASSLASVGYTF. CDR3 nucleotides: TGTGCCAGCAGCTTAGCCTCAGTTGGCTACACCTTC.

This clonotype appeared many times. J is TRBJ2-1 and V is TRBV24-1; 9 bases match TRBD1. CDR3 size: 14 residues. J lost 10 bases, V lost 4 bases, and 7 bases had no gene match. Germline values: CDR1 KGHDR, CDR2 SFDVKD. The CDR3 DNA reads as TGTGCCACCAGTGACAAGGGACAGGGCCAGGAGCAGTTCTTC. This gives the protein CATSDKGQGQEQFF.

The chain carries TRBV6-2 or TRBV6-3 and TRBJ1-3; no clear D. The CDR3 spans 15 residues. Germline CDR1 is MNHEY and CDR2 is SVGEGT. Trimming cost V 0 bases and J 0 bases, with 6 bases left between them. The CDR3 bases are TGTGCCAGCAGTTACTCGACCGACTCTGGAAACACCATATATTTT. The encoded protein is CASSYSTDSGNTIYF.

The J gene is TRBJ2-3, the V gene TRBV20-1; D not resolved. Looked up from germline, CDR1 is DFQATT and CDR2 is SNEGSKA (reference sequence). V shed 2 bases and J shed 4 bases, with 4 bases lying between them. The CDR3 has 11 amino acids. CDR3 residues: CSARRPDTQYF. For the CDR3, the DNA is TGCAGTGCTAGACGGCCAGATACGCAGTATTTT.

The DNA for the CDR3 is TGTGCCAGCAGCTCCTTGGGACCCAATGAGCAGTTCTTC. It translates to CASSSLGPNEQFF. V and J are TRBV6-6 and TRBJ2-1, with D perhaps TRBD1 or TRBD2 (5 bases each). V was clipped by 6 bases and J by 6 bases, with 12 bases between them. The CDR3 has 13 residues. Per the germline V gene, CDR1 is MNHNY and CDR2 is SVGAGI (reference sequence).

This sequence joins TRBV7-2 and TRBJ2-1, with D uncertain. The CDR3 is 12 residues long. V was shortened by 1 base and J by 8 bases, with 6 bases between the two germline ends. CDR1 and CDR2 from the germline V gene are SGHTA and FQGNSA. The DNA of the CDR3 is TGTGCCAGCAGCTTAGTCTTGCATGAGCAGTTCTTC. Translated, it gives CASSLVLHEQFF.

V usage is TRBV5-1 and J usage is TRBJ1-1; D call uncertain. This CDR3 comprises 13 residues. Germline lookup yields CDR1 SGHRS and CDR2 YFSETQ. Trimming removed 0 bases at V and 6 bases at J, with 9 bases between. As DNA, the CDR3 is TGCGCCAGCAGCTTGGGTGGTGTCGCTGAAGCTTTCTTT. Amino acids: CASSLGGVAEAFF.

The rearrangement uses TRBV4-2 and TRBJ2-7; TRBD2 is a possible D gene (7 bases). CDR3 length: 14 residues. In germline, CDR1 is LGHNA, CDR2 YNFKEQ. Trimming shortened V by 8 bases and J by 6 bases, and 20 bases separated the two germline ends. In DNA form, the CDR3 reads TGTGCCAGCGGGGGGGCAGGGCGAACCGCCGAGCAGTACTTC. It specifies CASGGAGRTAEQYF.

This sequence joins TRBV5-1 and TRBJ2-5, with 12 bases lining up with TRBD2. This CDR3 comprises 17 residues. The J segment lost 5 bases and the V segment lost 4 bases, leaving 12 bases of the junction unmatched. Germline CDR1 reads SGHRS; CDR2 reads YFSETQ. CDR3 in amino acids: CASSASSGGAFDETQYF. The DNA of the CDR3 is TGCGCCAGCAGCGCCTCTAGCGGGGGGGCGTTTGACGAGACCCAGTACTTC.

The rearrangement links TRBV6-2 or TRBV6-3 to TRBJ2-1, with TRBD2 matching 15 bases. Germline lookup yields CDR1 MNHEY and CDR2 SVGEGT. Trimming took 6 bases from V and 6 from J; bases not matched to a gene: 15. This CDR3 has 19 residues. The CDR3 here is CASSPVGLAGGLRFNEQFF. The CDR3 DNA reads TGTGCCAGCAGCCCTGTGGGACTAGCGGGGGGTCTGCGGTTCAATGAGCAGTTCTTC.

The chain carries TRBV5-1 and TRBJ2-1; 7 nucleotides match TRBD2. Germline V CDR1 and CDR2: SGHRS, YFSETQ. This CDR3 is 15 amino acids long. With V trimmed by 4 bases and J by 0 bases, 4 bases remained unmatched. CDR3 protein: CASSDGGTSYNEQFF. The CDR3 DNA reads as TGCGCCAGCAGCGACGGGGGGACCTCCTACAATGAGCAGTTCTTC. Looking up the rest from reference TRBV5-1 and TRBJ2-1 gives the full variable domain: KAGVTQTPRYLIKTRGQQVTLSCSPISGHRSVSWYQQTPGQGLQFLFEYFSETQRNKGNFPGRFSGRQFSNSRSEMNVSTLELGDSALYLCASSDGGTSYNEQFFGPGTRLTVL.

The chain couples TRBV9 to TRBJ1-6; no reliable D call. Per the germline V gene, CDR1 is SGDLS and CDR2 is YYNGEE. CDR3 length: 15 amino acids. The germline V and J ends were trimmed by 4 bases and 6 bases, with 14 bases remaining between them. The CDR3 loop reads CASSPGPEPNSPLHF. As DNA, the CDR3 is TGTGCCAGCAGCCCTGGGCCCGAACCTAATTCACCCCTCCACTTT.

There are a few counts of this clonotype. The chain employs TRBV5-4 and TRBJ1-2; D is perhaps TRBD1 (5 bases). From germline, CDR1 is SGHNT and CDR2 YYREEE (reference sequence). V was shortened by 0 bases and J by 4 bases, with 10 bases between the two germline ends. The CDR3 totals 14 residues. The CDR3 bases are TGTGCCAGCAGCTTGGTCGACAGTCTCTATGGCTACACCTTC. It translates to CASSLVDSLYGYTF.

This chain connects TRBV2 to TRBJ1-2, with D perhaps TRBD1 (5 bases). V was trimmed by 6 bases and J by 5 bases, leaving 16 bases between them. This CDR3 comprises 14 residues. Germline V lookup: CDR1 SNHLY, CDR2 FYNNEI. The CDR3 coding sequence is TGTGCCAGCAGACCCGGGGGGGGAGCTTATGGCTACACCTTC. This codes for CASRPGGGAYGYTF.